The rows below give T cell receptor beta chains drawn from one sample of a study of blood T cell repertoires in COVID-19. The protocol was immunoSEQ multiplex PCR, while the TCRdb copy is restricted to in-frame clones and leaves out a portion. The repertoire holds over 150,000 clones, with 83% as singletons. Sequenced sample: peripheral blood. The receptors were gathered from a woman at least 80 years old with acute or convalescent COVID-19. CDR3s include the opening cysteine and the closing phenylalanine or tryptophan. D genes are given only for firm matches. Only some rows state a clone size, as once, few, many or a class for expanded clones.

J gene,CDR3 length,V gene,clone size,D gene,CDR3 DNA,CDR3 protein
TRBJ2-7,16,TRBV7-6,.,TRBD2,TGTGCCAGCAGCCCCAGGGTAGCGGGGGGTCTTGCCGAGCAGTACTTC,CASSPRVAGGLAEQYF
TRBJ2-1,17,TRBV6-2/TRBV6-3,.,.,TGTGCCAGCAGTTACGGTGCGAAGTCGGGAGCCCACAATGAGCAGTTCTTC,CASSYGAKSGAHNEQFF
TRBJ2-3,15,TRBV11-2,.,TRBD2,TGTGCCAGCAGCTTAGGGCTAGCGGGGGCAGATACGCAGTATTTT,CASSLGLAGADTQYF
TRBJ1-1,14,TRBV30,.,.,TGTGCCTGGAGTGTCGGAGGGGCGCGTACTGAAGCTTTCTTT,CAWSVGGARTEAFF
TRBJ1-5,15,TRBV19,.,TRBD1,TGTGCCAGTAGTAAGACAGGGGGAAGCAATCAGCCCCAGCATTTT,CASSKTGGSNQPQHF
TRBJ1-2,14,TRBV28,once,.,TGTGCCAGCAGTTTATCGGGGGTCGACTATGGCTACACCTTC,CASSLSGVDYGYTF
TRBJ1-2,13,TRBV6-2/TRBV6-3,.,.,TGTGCCAGCAGTTACGAGGCCGTCTATGGCTACACCTTC,CASSYEAVYGYTF
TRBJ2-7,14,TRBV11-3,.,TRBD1,TGTGCCAGCAGCCGGCAGGGGGATACCTACGAGCAGTACTTC,CASSRQGDTYEQYF
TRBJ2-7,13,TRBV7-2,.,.,TGTGCCAGCAGCTCCGCGCGAGGCTACGAGCAGTACTTC,CASSSARGYEQYF
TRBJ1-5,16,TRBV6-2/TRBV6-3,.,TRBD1,TGTGCCAGCAGCTTGGGACAGGGGTCGGGCAATCAGCCCCAGCATTTT,CASSLGQGSGNQPQHF
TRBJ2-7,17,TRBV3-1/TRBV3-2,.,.,TGTGCCAGCAGCCAAGCAGGGTGGGATCCGAGCTCCTACGAGCAGTACTTC,CASSQAGWDPSSYEQYF
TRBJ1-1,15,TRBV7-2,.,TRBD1,TGTGCCAGCAGCTGGGGGGACAGGGTGAACACTGAAGCTTTCTTT,CASSWGDRVNTEAFF
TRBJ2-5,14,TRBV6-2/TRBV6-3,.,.,TGTGCCAGCAGTTATAGGAGATACCAAGAGACCCAGTACTTC,CASSYRRYQETQYF
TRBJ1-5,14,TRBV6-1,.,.,TGTGCCAGCAGTGATCGGGGATTCAATCAGCCCCAGCATTTT,CASSDRGFNQPQHF
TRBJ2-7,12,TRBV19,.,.,TGTGCCAGTAGTATCGGTGGCTACGAGCAGTACTTC,CASSIGGYEQYF
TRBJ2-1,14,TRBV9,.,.,TGTGCCAGCAGCGTAGTGGCCCAGTACAATGAGCAGTTCTTC,CASSVVAQYNEQFF
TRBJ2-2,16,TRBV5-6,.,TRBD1,TGTGCCAGCAGCGCCGGGACAGGGGGCCCTGCTAGGGAGCTGTTTTTT,CASSAGTGGPARELFF
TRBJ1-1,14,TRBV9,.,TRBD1,TGTGCCAGCAGCGCCGGACAGGGGGCCACTGAAGCTTTCTTT,CASSAGQGATEAFF
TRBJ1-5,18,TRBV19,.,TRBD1,TGTGCCAGTAGTATGATTAGACAGGGACTTTATAGCAATCAGCCCCAGCATTTT,CASSMIRQGLYSNQPQHF
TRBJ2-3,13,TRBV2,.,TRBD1,TGTGCCAGCAGTGACAGGGGGACAGATACGCAGTATTTT,CASSDRGTDTQYF
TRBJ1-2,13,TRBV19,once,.,TGTGCCAGTAGTCTAAGGGGTGACTATGGCTACACCTTC,CASSLRGDYGYTF
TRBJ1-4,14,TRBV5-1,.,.,TGCGCCAGCAGTTCGACAGGCCTAAATGAAAAACTGTTTTTT,CASSSTGLNEKLFF
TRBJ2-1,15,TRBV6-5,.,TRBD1,TGTGCCAGCAGCACCCGGGACAGGGGTTACAATGAGCAGTTCTTC,CASSTRDRGYNEQFF
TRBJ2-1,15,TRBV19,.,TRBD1,TGTGCCAGTAATATGGGACAGCTCTCCTACAATGAGCAGTTCTTC,CASNMGQLSYNEQFF
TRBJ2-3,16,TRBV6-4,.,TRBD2,TGTGCCAGCAGTGCCTGGGCTAGCGGCAGCACAGATACGCAGTATTTT,CASSAWASGSTDTQYF
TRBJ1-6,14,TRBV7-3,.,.,TGTGCCAGCAGCTTGGACAGAGTTAATTCACCCCTCCACTTT,CASSLDRVNSPLHF
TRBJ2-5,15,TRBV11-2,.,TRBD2,TGTGCCAGCAGCTTAGCGGGAGGGCGAGGAGAGACCCAGTACTTC,CASSLAGGRGETQYF
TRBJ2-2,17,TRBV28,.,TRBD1,TGTGCCAGCAGTTATCACAGGACAGGGGAGAACACCGGGGAGCTGTTTTTT,CASSYHRTGENTGELFF
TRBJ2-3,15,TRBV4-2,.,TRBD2,TGTGCCAGCAGCCAAGAAGCGGGAGACCCAGATACGCAGTATTTT,CASSQEAGDPDTQYF
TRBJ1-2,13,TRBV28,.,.,TGTGCCAGCAGTGCGGGGGGGGGCTTCGGCTACACCTTC,CASSAGGGFGYTF
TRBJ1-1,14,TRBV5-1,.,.,TGCGCCAGCAGCTTGGCGGACATGGGCACTGAAGCTTTCTTT,CASSLADMGTEAFF
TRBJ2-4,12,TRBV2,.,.,TGTGCCAGCCGCCCGGGACTAAACATTCAGTACTTC,CASRPGLNIQYF
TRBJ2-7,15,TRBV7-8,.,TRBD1,TGTGCCAGCAGCAAACCTTCGACAGGGGGCTACGAGCAGTACTTC,CASSKPSTGGYEQYF
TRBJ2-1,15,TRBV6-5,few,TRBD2,TGTGCCAGCGAAAGTGCGGGGGGGTCCTACAATGAGCAGTTCTTC,CASESAGGSYNEQFF
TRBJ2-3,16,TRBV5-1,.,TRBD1,TGCGCCAGCAGCTTTATTGGACAGGGAGGTACGGATACGCAGTATTTT,CASSFIGQGGTDTQYF
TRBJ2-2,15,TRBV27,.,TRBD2,TGTGCCAGCAGTTTGTATAGCGGGAATGGCGGGGAGCTGTTTTTT,CASSLYSGNGGELFF
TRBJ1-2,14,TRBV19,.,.,TGTGCCAGTACCAAGACAGACGCTTACTATGGCTACACCTTC,CASTKTDAYYGYTF
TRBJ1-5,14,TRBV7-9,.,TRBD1,TGTGCCAGCAGCACCAGGGGGTCGGATCAGCCCCAGCATTTT,CASSTRGSDQPQHF
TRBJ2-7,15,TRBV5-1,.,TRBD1,TGCGCCAGCACCCGCGGGACAGGGGGCCCCTACGAGCAGTACTTC,CASTRGTGGPYEQYF
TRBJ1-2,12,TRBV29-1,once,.,TGCAGCGCCCAAGAGAGTCTTCTAGGCTACACCTTC,CSAQESLLGYTF
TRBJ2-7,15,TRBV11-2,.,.,TGTGCCAGCAGCTTAGATGCCGGGAGCTCCTACGAGCAGTACTTC,CASSLDAGSSYEQYF
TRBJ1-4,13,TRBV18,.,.,TGTGCCAGCTCATCTGTGACCATCGGGGAACTGTTTTTT,CASSSVTIGELFF
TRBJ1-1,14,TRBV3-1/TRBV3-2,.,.,TGTGCCAGCAGCCAAGAGACAGGTGTGACTGAAGCTTTCTTT,CASSQETGVTEAFF
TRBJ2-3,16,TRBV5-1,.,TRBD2,TGCGCCAGCAGCTTGGAAGCGGGGGGCGCCACAGATACGCAGTATTTT,CASSLEAGGATDTQYF
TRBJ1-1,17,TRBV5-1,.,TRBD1,TGCGCCAGCAGCTTGGTAACAGGGGGTTTGGGAAGCACTGAAGCTTTCTTT,CASSLVTGGLGSTEAFF
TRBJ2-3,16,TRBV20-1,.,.,TGCAGTGCTAGTAGGGGATCCGGTCGCGTCGAAGATACGCAGTATTTT,CSASRGSGRVEDTQYF
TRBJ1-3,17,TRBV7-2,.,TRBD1,TGTGCCAGCAGCTTAGCCGCAGGGGGTTTAACTGGAAACACCATATATTTT,CASSLAAGGLTGNTIYF
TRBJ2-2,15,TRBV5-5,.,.,TGTGCCAGCAGCGATGCGAGGGCGAACACCGGGGAGCTGTTTTTT,CASSDARANTGELFF
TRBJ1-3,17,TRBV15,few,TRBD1,TGTGCCACCAGCAGAGATACAGGGGAGACCTCTGGAAACACCATATATTTT,CATSRDTGETSGNTIYF
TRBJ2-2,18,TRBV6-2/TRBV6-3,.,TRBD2,TGTGCCAGCAGTCAACCCCTCGGGGCGGGGGGAAACACCGGGGAGCTGTTTTTT,CASSQPLGAGGNTGELFF